This TCR beta chain was profiled in a study of cytomegalovirus exposure and HLA in healthy donors. Findings of the study overall: Cytomegalovirus-associated TCR beta chains were listed, numbering over 150.

Germline CDR1 MNHEY, CDR2 SMNVEV (reference sequence). The germline V and J ends were trimmed by 5 bases and 4 bases, with 15 bases remaining between them. The CDR3 contains 14 residues. This clone was detected only a few times. Its target is not known. Method: immunoSEQ multiplex PCR; TCRdb's copy keeps in-frame clones and lacks some. The repertoire holds around 52,000 clones, with 88% as singletons. This TCR was sampled from a woman aged 30 to 39 in good health and CMV-seronegative. J is TRBJ2-7 and V is TRBV27; TRBD1 might be the D (5 bases). The source material was PBMCs. The CDR3 region is CASSRGQSLYEQYF. CDR3 in DNA: TGTGCCAGCAGTAGGGGTCAGTCCCTTTACGAGCAGTACTTC.